The T cell receptor (beta chain) described here comes from a study of CD8 T cells in ankylosing spondylitis. V was shortened by 3 bases and J by 5 bases, with 14 bases between the two germline ends. Germline-derived CDR1 and CDR2 are ENHRY and SYGVKD. This CDR3 is 16 amino acids long. TCRdb redid the calling of the 5' RACE reads with MiXCR, one entry per CDR3 protein. The data contain fewer than 750,000 distinct CDR3 sequences, around 20% of them singletons. Study-wide points: Within peripheral blood, clones linked to disease were CD8+ and relatively rare. Made up of about eight highly homologous variants, a TCR beta motif appeared characteristic of ankylosing spondylitis blood.

About this clonotype: The antigen remains undetermined.

This clonotype originated in a male donor with ankylosing spondylitis. The chain is built from TRBV10-3 and TRBJ1-6; D remains unclear. Material for sequencing was blood, either unsorted or a sorted T cell fraction (not recorded which). The CDR3 DNA reads TGTGCCATCAGTGACCCACTCAGGCCAGATAATTCACCCCTCCACTTT. Translating gives CAISDPLRPDNSPLHF.